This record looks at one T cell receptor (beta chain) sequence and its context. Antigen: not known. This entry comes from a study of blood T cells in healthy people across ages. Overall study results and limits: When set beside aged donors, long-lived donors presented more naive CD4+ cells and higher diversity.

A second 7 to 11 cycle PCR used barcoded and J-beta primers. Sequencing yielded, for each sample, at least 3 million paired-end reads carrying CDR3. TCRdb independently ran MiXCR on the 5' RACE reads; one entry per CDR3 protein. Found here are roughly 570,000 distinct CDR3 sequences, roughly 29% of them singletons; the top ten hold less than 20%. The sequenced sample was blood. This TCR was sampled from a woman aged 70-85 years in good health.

The CDR3 coding sequence is TGCGCCAGCAGCTTGGCCCCAGACTACAATGAGCAGTTCTTC. It specifies CASSLAPDYNEQFF. This chain joins TRBV5-1 and TRBJ2-1; D remains ambiguous. The germline V gene encodes CDR1 SGHRS and CDR2 YFSETQ. The germline V and J ends were trimmed by 0 bases and 3 bases, with 7 bases remaining between them. The CDR3 length is 14 residues.